The sequence of this T cell receptor beta chain was determined in a study of T cells after yellow fever vaccination. Across the study: Fractions containing few cells were prepared with SMART-Seq v4 Ultra Low Input. Points from the study as a whole: Re-detected after boosting: most primary clones, more than 95% of CD4 and about 85% of CD8.

This CDR3 spans 16 amino acids. Germline-derived CDR1 and CDR2 are SGHTA and FQGNSA. V shed 0 bases, J shed 3 bases, and the junction held 4 bases outside the gene matches. Notes on this clonotype: The antigen is unknown.

TCRdb redid the calling of the 5' RACE reads with MiXCR, one entry per CDR3 protein. Counted here are some 320,000 distinct CDR3 sequences, around 11% occurring once; the ten biggest clones make up less than 3.5%. Sequencing used CD4+ T cells sorted from PBMCs, obtained 45 days after the yellow fever booster vaccination. V usage is TRBV7-2 and J usage is TRBJ1-3; 8 bases are shared with TRBD1. The sequence came from a man aged 18-30 years who received the YFV17D yellow fever vaccine. CDR3 nucleotide sequence: TGTGCCAGCAGCTTAGCTGGGGGGACAGGTGGAAACACCATATATTTT. Translation gives CASSLAGGTGGNTIYF.